This T cell receptor beta chain originates from a study of T-cell reconstitution after alpha-beta-depleted transplantation in children. Construction of the TCRbeta library involved unique molecular identifiers. TCRdb redid the calling of the PCR reads with MiXCR, one entry per CDR3 protein. Among 90,000 to 100,000 distinct CDR3 sequences listed, around a quarter were seen once. Study-wide points: Several hundred expanded graft clones reportedly supplied alpha-beta T cells about two months after transplant. Elevated TCRbeta diversity at day 60 was traced, in some patients, to surviving recipient T cells and thymic progenitors. At the one-year point after transplant, T-cell counts and TCRbeta diversity were found to come mostly from T cells that had been newly produced.

This clonotype has only a few counts. Its specificity is not known. CDR1 MGHRA and CDR2 YSYEKL come from the germline V gene. CDR3 size: 14 residues. The V gene end was trimmed by 1 base and the J gene end by 7 bases; junction bases not matched to a gene: 7. This TCR derives from a boy younger than 10 with acute lymphoblastic leukemia, due to receive a stem cell transplant. Source: PBMCs, taken before TCRalphabeta/CD19-depleted stem cell transplant. The chain links TRBV4-1 to TRBJ2-7; 7 positions agree with TRBD2. Written as DNA, the CDR3 is TGCGCCAGCAGCCAAGTTAACGGGAGGAGGGAGCAGTACTTC. This sequence encodes CASSQVNGRREQYF.